The 27 T cell receptor beta chains below all came from one sample that was sequenced in a study of T-cell reconstitution after alpha-beta-depleted transplantation in children. As it was prepared, the TCRbeta library received unique molecular identifiers. MiXCR was run by TCRdb on the PCR reads, yielding one entry per CDR3 protein. The table has more than 300,000 distinct CDR3 sequences, about a sixth seen once; the top ten hold about 41%. The sample was PBMCs, mostly from graft donor cells, taken 360 days after TCRalphabeta/CD19-depleted stem cell transplant. The receptors originated from a male patient under 10 years old who had a stem cell transplant for acute lymphoblastic leukemia, so the T cells may come from the graft donor.

The table lists this clonotype with many counts. The chain employs TRBV20-1 and TRBJ2-7, with 12 nucleotides matching TRBD2. The CDR3 runs to 15 residues. Germline V lookup: CDR1 DFQATT, CDR2 SNEGSKA (reference sequence). Trimming took 2 bases from V and 3 from J; bases not matched to a gene: 5. The CDR3 sequence is CSARLETSGSYEQYF. In nucleotides, the CDR3 is TGCAGTGCTAGATTAGAGACTAGCGGGAGCTACGAGCAGTACTTC.

The chain carries TRBV12-3 or TRBV12-4 and TRBJ2-5, with D perhaps matching TRBD2 (5 bases). The V gene lost 3 bases and the J gene lost 1 base, with 12 bases spanning the gap. This CDR3 is 15 amino acids long. In DNA form, the CDR3 reads TGTGCCAGCAGTTTGGAGGACGTACTCCAAGAGACCCAGTACTTC. As protein: CASSLEDVLQETQYF.

This clonotype was found many times. The chain has TRBV4-1 and TRBJ2-4, with 7 bases lining up with TRBD1. The CDR3 totals 16 residues. Germline loops: CDR1 MGHRA, CDR2 YSYEKL. The ends lost 4 bases at V and 0 bases at J; junction bases unmatched: 6. The CDR3 DNA reads TGCGCCAGCAGCCCACGGACAGGCCAAGCCAAAAACATTCAGTACTTC. Its protein is CASSPRTGQAKNIQYF.

This clonotype appeared many times. The chain links TRBV5-1 to TRBJ2-7; 7 bases agree with TRBD2. The trim removed 0 bases at V and 3 bases at J, leaving 6 bases unmatched. The CDR3 sequence is 15 residues long. From germline, CDR1 is SGHRS and CDR2 YFSETQ. The CDR3 nucleotides are TGCGCCAGCAGCTTGGGGCTAGCGGAGAACTACGAGCAGTACTTC. As protein: CASSLGLAENYEQYF.

The rearrangement uses TRBV12-3 or TRBV12-4 and TRBJ1-3; D ambiguous. CDR3 length equals 13 residues. Deletions cut 7 bases from V and 0 bases from J, with 7 bases between. The CDR3 nucleotides are TGTGCCAGCACCTCGTTCTCTGGAAACACCATATATTTT. It is translated as CASTSFSGNTIYF.

The rearrangement joins TRBV20-1 to TRBJ1-5, with D possibly TRBD1 on 5 matching bases. Germline V gene data show CDR1 as DFQATT and CDR2 as SNEGSKA (reference sequence). The CDR3 has 14 residues. Trimming stripped 6 bases from V and 1 base from J, with 13 bases between. In DNA, the CDR3 is TGCAGTGCGGCGACAGTCATGAGCAATCAGCCCCAGCATTTT. Translated, it gives CSAATVMSNQPQHF.

This clonotype was seen a few times. V usage is TRBV28 and J usage is TRBJ1-4; 9 nucleotides line up with TRBD1. J was trimmed by 8 bases and V by 3 bases; bases with no gene match: 7. This CDR3 spans 15 amino acids. Per germline, CDR1 MDHEN and CDR2 SYDVKM. For the CDR3, the DNA is TGTGCCAGCAGTTTGGAGGGACAGGGCCGAGAAAAACTGTTTTTT. It codes for CASSLEGQGREKLFF.

The chain recombines TRBV7-9 with TRBJ2-7; D possibly matches TRBD1 or TRBD2 (5 bases each). The CDR3 runs 13 residues. The germline V and J ends were trimmed by 4 bases and 3 bases, with 10 bases remaining between them. Germline V lookup: CDR1 SEHNR, CDR2 FQNEAQ (reference sequence). CDR3 loop: CASSSGQFYEQYF. CDR3 nucleotide sequence: TGTGCCAGCAGCTCGGGGCAGTTCTACGAGCAGTACTTC.

This clonotype showed up many times. The V gene is TRBV7-3, the J gene TRBJ2-5, with a weak D call TRBD1 (6 bases). Trimming cost V 1 base and J 0 bases, with 9 bases left between them. Germline assignment: CDR1 SGHTA and CDR2 FQGTGA. The CDR3 has 15 residues. CDR3 in DNA: TGTGCCAGCAGCTTAAGTAGGGACAACCAAGAGACCCAGTACTTC. Protein product: CASSLSRDNQETQYF. Full variable domain (remainder filled in from reference TRBV7-3 and TRBJ2-5): GAGVSQTPSNKVTEKGKYVELRCDPISGHTALYWYRQSLGQGPEFLIYFQGTGAADDSGLPNDRFFAVRPEGSVSTLKIQRTERGDSAVYLCASSLSRDNQETQYFGPGTRLLVL.

This clonotype was observed a few times. This chain connects TRBV10-3 to TRBJ2-1, with 7 bases identical to TRBD1. In germline, CDR1 is ENHRY, CDR2 SYGVKD. The J segment lost 2 bases and the V segment lost 10 bases, leaving 8 bases of the junction unmatched. This CDR3 has 14 amino acids. The CDR3 reads CATWDSQTYNEQFF. In DNA, the CDR3 is TGTGCCACCTGGGACAGCCAAACCTACAATGAGCAGTTCTTC.

This clonotype showed up just a few times. This chain joins TRBV9 and TRBJ2-3; D remains unclear. Looked up from germline, CDR1 is SGDLS and CDR2 is YYNGEE. Trimming left V 4 bases short and J 6 bases short, with 12 bases between. This CDR3 comprises 13 residues. CDR3 amino acids: CASSLGPGDTQYF. DNA for the CDR3: TGTGCCAGCAGCCTTGGACCGGGCGATACGCAGTATTTT.

This clonotype showed up just a few times. The rearrangement joins TRBV15 to TRBJ2-7; tentative D call: TRBD1 (6 bases). The germline V gene encodes CDR1 LNHNV and CDR2 YYDKDF (reference sequence). This CDR3 has 14 amino acids. V lost 5 bases to trimming and J lost 2 bases, with 13 bases between them. CDR3 nucleotide sequence: TGTGCCACCAGCTCAGGGGTCGGAACCTACGAGCAGTACTTC. It specifies CATSSGVGTYEQYF.

A few counts support this clonotype. This chain uses TRBV28 with TRBJ2-2, with TRBD2 identical over 11 bases. Per the germline V gene, CDR1 is MDHEN and CDR2 is SYDVKM. Trimming took 3 bases from V and 4 from J; bases not matched to a gene: 7. The CDR3 has 17 residues. Here the CDR3 DNA reads TGTGCCAGCAGTTTTATACTAGCGGGAGTCTTCACCGGGGAGCTGTTTTTT. As protein: CASSFILAGVFTGELFF.

The chain combines TRBV20-1 with TRBJ2-3; D perhaps matches TRBD2 (5 bases). The CDR3 has 15 residues. From germline, CDR1 is DFQATT and CDR2 SNEGSKA (reference sequence). V was cut by 1 base and J by 3 bases, with 14 bases left in between. The CDR3 bases are TGCAGTGCTAGAGCGTTTTTGGCGGGTACAGATACGCAGTATTTT. Protein product: CSARAFLAGTDTQYF.

There are a few counts of this clonotype. The chain links TRBV27 to TRBJ2-7; D may be TRBD1 (5 bases). The germline V gene has CDR1 MNHEY and CDR2 SMNVEV (reference sequence). The CDR3 covers 16 residues. V was trimmed by 2 bases and J by 2 bases, leaving 16 bases between them. CDR3 nucleotide sequence: TGTGCCAGCAGTTTAAGGGGAAATCCGGACGCCTACGAGCAGTACTTC. This encodes CASSLRGNPDAYEQYF.

This sequence joins TRBV12-3 or TRBV12-4 and TRBJ2-1; 7 bases fit TRBD2. V dropped 2 bases and J dropped 4; count of bases not matched to a gene: 11. This CDR3 contains 17 residues. Here the CDR3 reads CASSLRGLVGGYNEQFF. The CDR3 bases are TGTGCCAGCAGTTTACGTGGACTAGTGGGTGGATACAATGAGCAGTTCTTC.

The chain combines TRBV7-8 with TRBJ2-3; D gene uncertain. Germline loops: CDR1 SGHVS, CDR2 FQNEAQ. The CDR3 is made up of 14 amino acids. V was cut by 5 bases and J by 4 bases, with 13 bases left in between. CDR3 sequence reads: CASSEDLGPDTQYF. The CDR3 nucleotides read TGTGCCAGCAGCGAGGACCTAGGCCCAGATACGCAGTATTTT.

The table lists this clonotype with many counts. The chain uses TRBV7-8 and TRBJ2-3, with a possible D match to TRBD2 (6 bases). Trimming removed 1 base from V and 4 bases from J, with 12 bases in between. The germline V gene encodes CDR1 SGHVS and CDR2 FQNEAQ. This CDR3 spans 15 amino acids. The CDR3 bases are TGTGCCAGCAGCTTAGAGGGCGGGGTCCCAGATACGCAGTATTTT. Translated, it gives CASSLEGGVPDTQYF.

CDR3 sequence reads: CASSLPDQGETQYF. Written as DNA, the CDR3 is TGTGCCAGCAGTTTACCCGATCAAGGAGAGACCCAGTACTTC. The chain is built from TRBV6-5 and TRBJ2-5; D is ambiguous. The V end was cut by 4 bases, the J end by 4 bases, with 13 bases between. CDR3 length: 14 residues. Germline loops: CDR1 MNHEY, CDR2 SVGAGI.

This clonotype was seen a handful of times. The rearrangement joins TRBV28 to TRBJ2-7; 14 nucleotides agree with TRBD2. Per germline, CDR1 MDHEN and CDR2 SYDVKM. This CDR3 comprises 16 residues. J lost 9 bases, V lost 6 bases, and 13 bases had no gene match. The CDR3 coding sequence is TGTGCCAGCAGGCTCCGGGGACTAGCGGGAGCTTCTGGGCAGTACTTC. Protein sequence: CASRLRGLAGASGQYF.

V gene TRBV29-1 combines with J gene TRBJ2-3; D may correspond to TRBD1 or TRBD2 (7 bases each). This CDR3 contains 15 residues. V was shortened by 4 bases and J by 2 bases, with 16 bases between the two germline ends. Per the germline V gene, CDR1 is SQVTM and CDR2 is ANQGSEA. The CDR3 bases are TGCAGCGTTGCAGGGGGGGGGTCGATCACAGATACGCAGTATTTT. This translates into CSVAGGGSITDTQYF.

The chain recombines TRBV7-9 with TRBJ1-2, with a tentative D call TRBD1 (5 bases). Germline loops: CDR1 SEHNR, CDR2 FQNEAQ (reference sequence). Trimming stripped 9 bases from V and 0 bases from J, with 17 bases between. The CDR3 has 15 residues. The CDR3 here is CASSFDSYSNYGYTF. CDR3 bases: TGTGCCAGTTCCTTTGACAGCTACTCTAACTATGGCTACACCTTC.

The V and J genes are TRBV6-6 and TRBJ2-7; D gene ambiguous. The length of the CDR3 is 13 residues. Germline V lookup: CDR1 MNHNY, CDR2 SVGAGI (reference sequence). V lost 5 bases, J lost 5 bases, and 13 bases lay in between. The CDR3 nucleotides are TGTGCCAGCAGTGCCGACCTGTTGAACGAGCAGTACTTC. Amino acids: CASSADLLNEQYF.

This clonotype showed up just a few times. The genes are TRBV28 and TRBJ2-7; 11 bases map to TRBD1. The CDR3 is made up of 18 amino acids. Germline trimming cut 5 bases from V and 6 bases from J; bases unmatched to any gene: 18. Germline assignment: CDR1 MDHEN and CDR2 SYDVKM. In DNA form, the CDR3 reads TGTGCCAGCAGTAATGTCGGAGTCGGACAGGGGGCGAAGCTCGAGCAGTACTTC. Protein sequence: CASSNVGVGQGAKLEQYF. Together with reference TRBV28 and TRBJ2-7, the CDR3 gives the full variable domain: DVKVTQSSRYLVKRTGEKVFLECVQDMDHENMFWYRQDPGLGLRLIYFSYDVKMKEKGDIPEGYSVSREKKERFSLILESASTNQTSMYLCASSNVGVGQGAKLEQYFGPGTRLTVT.

This chain uses TRBV4-1 with TRBJ2-1; D ambiguous. The V gene lost 0 bases and the J gene lost 0 bases, with 12 bases spanning the gap. There are 17 residues in the CDR3. Germline-derived CDR1 and CDR2 are MGHRA and YSYEKL. CDR3 sequence: CASSQDGRVNSYNEQFF. CDR3 nucleotide sequence: TGCGCCAGCAGCCAAGATGGCCGAGTGAACTCCTACAATGAGCAGTTCTTC.

There are a few counts of this clonotype. The chain is built from TRBV5-1 and TRBJ2-5; 16 nucleotides match TRBD2. Germline V gene lookup returns CDR1 SGHRS and CDR2 YFSETQ. The CDR3 runs to 16 residues. The J segment lost 9 bases and the V segment lost 4 bases, leaving 9 bases of the junction unmatched. CDR3 nucleotide sequence: TGCGCCAGCAGCCCGGGACTAGCGGGAGGGCCTTTGGCCCAGTACTTC. This encodes CASSPGLAGGPLAQYF.

The chain is built from TRBV28 and TRBJ2-5; TRBD2 aligns across 10 bases. Trimming took 3 bases from V and 0 from J; bases not matched to a gene: 16. Germline V CDR1 and CDR2: MDHEN, SYDVKM. CDR3 length: 20 residues. CDR3 DNA sequence: TGTGCCAGCAGTTTGGGGGCTAGCGGGAGCACGGAATCCTACCAAGAGACCCAGTACTTC. Translating gives CASSLGASGSTESYQETQYF. Full variable domain (remainder filled in from reference TRBV28 and TRBJ2-5): DVKVTQSSRYLVKRTGEKVFLECVQDMDHENMFWYRQDPGLGLRLIYFSYDVKMKEKGDIPEGYSVSREKKERFSLILESASTNQTSMYLCASSLGASGSTESYQETQYFGPGTRLLVL.